This record looks at one T cell receptor (beta chain) sequence and its context. PCR involved 60 Vbeta and 13 Jbeta primers. Clones were sequenced by immunoSEQ multiplex PCR, and TCRdb holds only the in-frame ones, with some missing. The sample shows 200,000 to 250,000 clones, 82% of them seen only once. This entry is derived from a study of cytomegalovirus exposure and HLA in healthy donors. Trimming cost V 5 bases and J 15 bases, with 17 bases left between them. CDR1 is MNHEY and CDR2 is SMNVEV in the germline V gene (reference sequence). The CDR3 runs to 12 residues. The sequence was obtained from a woman aged 40 to 49 in good health and CMV-seronegative. The J gene is TRBJ2-1, the V gene TRBV27, with D perhaps TRBD2 (6 bases). Sequencing was performed on PBMCs. The CDR3 spells CASSPAGYNLFF. CDR3 nucleotide sequence: TGTGCCAGCAGTCCGGCGGGGTATAACCTGTTCTTC.